This T cell receptor beta chain was captured by sequencing in a study of T cell repertoires in ileal Crohn's disease. Here immunoSEQ multiplex PCR was the method, and the copy in TCRdb shows in-frame clones only, minus some. The table has some 4,300 clones, 75% to 85% seen once. This clone was counted between two and nine times. The origin of this receptor is an adult with Crohn's disease. The material sequenced was ileal tissue.

This chain's CDR3 is CSVQGGGTDTQYF. The DNA for the CDR3 is TGCAGCGTACAGGGTGGGGGCACAGATACGCAGTATTTT. The chain combines TRBV29-1 with TRBJ2-3; possibly TRBD1 for D (6 bases). The germline V gene has CDR1 SQVTM and CDR2 ANQGSEA. The CDR3 loop spans 13 amino acids. V was clipped by 6 bases and J by 1 base, with 11 bases between them.